The rows below give T cell receptor beta chains drawn from one sample of a study of tumor-infiltrating lymphocytes in localized non-small cell lung cancer. The assay was immunoSEQ multiplex PCR, and TCRdb's table has in-frame clones only and misses some. The table lists about 3,000 clones, just over 70% of them singletons. Sequenced: uninvolved lung tissue not adjacent to the tumor. Source of these receptors: a human donor with non-small cell lung cancer. CDR3s include the opening cysteine and the closing phenylalanine or tryptophan. D genes are given only for firm matches. Expanded clones get a size class; other rows say once, few or many, or leave the size out.

>TRBJ1-5|NA|NA|TRBV5-6
CASSFGEGGNQPQHF
TGTGCCAGCAGCTTTGGAGAAGGGGGCAATCAGCCCCAGCATTTT
>TRBJ2-3|TRBD1|once|TRBV9
CASSVFDRVGTDTQYF
TGTGCCAGCAGCGTCTTCGACAGGGTGGGCACAGATACGCAGTATTTT
>TRBJ2-2|NA|NA|TRBV7-6
CASTTRAGELFF
TGTGCCAGCACCACCAGGGCCGGGGAGCTGTTTTTT
>TRBJ2-4|NA|NA|TRBV10-1
CASSEQTLREGDQNIQYF
TGCGCCAGCAGTGAGCAAACCCTCAGGGAAGGGGACCAAAACATTCAGTACTTC
>TRBJ1-1|NA|NA|TRBV2
CASRVGRVGDTEAFF
TGTGCCAGCAGGGTGGGGAGGGTAGGTGACACTGAAGCTTTCTTT
>TRBJ1-5|TRBD1|few|TRBV29-1
CSVSGQANQPQHF
TGCAGCGTTTCCGGACAGGCCAATCAGCCCCAGCATTTT
>TRBJ1-1|TRBD1|NA|TRBV6-5
CASSRQGGARTEAFF
TGTGCCAGCAGTAGACAGGGGGGGGCGCGAACTGAAGCTTTCTTT
>TRBJ1-2|NA|NA|TRBV7-3
CASSSDGRGEGYTF
TGTGCCAGCAGCTCGGACGGGAGGGGCGAGGGCTACACCTTC
>TRBJ1-3|NA|NA|TRBV29-1
CGAAGNTIYF
TGCGGAGCAGCGGGAAACACCATATATTTT
>TRBJ1-2|NA|few|TRBV5-4
CASSVPGALYGYTF
TGTGCCAGCAGCGTACCGGGGGCCCTATATGGCTACACCTTC
>TRBJ2-5|TRBD1|NA|TRBV19
CASSIPGQGEGETQYF
TGTGCCAGTAGTATTCCCGGACAGGGGGAAGGAGAGACCCAGTACTTC
>TRBJ2-3|NA|NA|TRBV5-4
CASSSARPSANTQYF
TGTGCCAGCAGCTCAGCTAGGCCTTCGGCCAATACGCAGTATTTT
>TRBJ2-5|NA|NA|TRBV11-1
CASSLAGERETQYF
TGTGCCAGCAGCTTAGCTGGGGAGCGGGAGACCCAGTACTTC
>TRBJ2-1|TRBD2|few|TRBV7-9
CASSPWGSGRLNEQFF
TGTGCCAGCAGCCCCTGGGGAAGCGGGAGGCTTAATGAGCAGTTCTTC
>TRBJ1-6|NA|NA|TRBV27
CASSLAGRALHF
TGTGCCAGCAGTTTGGCGGGGCGGGCCCTCCACTTT
>TRBJ2-3|TRBD2|NA|TRBV5-4
CASSLGPSGGAFSTDTQYF
TGTGCCAGCAGCTTGGGGCCTAGCGGGGGGGCCTTCAGCACAGATACGCAGTATTTT
>TRBJ1-1|NA|NA|TRBV20-1
CSAKMNTEAFF
TGCAGTGCTAAGATGAACACTGAAGCTTTCTTT
>TRBJ2-1|NA|NA|TRBV5-6
CASSPNRLGEQFF
TGTGCCAGCAGCCCCAATCGGCTAGGTGAGCAGTTCTTC
>TRBJ1-1|TRBD1|NA|TRBV7-3
CASSPRQGAEAFF
TGTGCCAGCAGCCCACGACAGGGGGCGGAAGCTTTCTTT
>TRBJ2-3|NA|NA|TRBV27
CASSFVSTDTQYF
TGTGCCAGCAGTTTCGTTAGCACAGATACGCAGTATTTT
>TRBJ2-2|NA|NA|TRBV11-3
CASSFLGDTGELFF
TGTGCCAGCAGCTTCCTCGGGGACACCGGGGAGCTGTTTTTT
>TRBJ2-3|NA|NA|TRBV7-3
CASSPLGQSTDTQYF
TGTGCCAGCAGCCCCCTGGGACAAAGCACAGATACGCAGTATTTT